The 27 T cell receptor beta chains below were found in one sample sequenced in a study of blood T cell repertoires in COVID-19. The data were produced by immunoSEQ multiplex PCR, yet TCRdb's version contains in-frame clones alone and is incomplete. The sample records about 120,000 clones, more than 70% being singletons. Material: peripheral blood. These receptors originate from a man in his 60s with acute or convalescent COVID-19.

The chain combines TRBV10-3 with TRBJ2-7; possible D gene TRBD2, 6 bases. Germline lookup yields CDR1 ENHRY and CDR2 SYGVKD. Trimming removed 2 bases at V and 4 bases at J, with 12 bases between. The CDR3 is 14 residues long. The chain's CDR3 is CAISETAGPYEQYF. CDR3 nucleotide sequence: TGTGCCATCAGTGAGACGGCGGGACCATACGAGCAGTACTTC.

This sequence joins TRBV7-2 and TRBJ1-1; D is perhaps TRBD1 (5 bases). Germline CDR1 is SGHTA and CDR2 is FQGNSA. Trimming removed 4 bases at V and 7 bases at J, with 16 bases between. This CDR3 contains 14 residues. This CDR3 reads CASSSTPGESEAFF. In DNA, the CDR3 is TGTGCCAGCAGCTCGACCCCGGGGGAAAGTGAAGCTTTCTTT.

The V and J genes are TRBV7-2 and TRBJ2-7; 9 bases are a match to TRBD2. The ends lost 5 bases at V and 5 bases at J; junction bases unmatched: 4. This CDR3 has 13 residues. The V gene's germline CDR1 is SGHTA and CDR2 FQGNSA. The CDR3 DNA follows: TGTGCCAGCAGCATTAGCGGGGGTGACGAGCAGTACTTC. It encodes CASSISGGDEQYF.

The CDR3 region has the DNA TGTGCCAGCAGTACAGGTTTTTATGAGACCCAGTACTTC. This sequence encodes CASSTGFYETQYF. This rearrangement joins TRBV6-2 or TRBV6-3 to TRBJ2-5, with D perhaps TRBD1 (5 bases). CDR1 MNHEY and CDR2 SVGEGT come from the germline V gene. This CDR3 is built from 13 residues. V lost 5 bases and J 5 bases, leaving 12 bases between the germline ends.

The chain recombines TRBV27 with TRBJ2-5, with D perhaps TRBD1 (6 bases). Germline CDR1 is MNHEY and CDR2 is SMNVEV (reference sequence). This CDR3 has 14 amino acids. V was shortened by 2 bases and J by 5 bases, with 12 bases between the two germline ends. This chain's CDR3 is CASSLNTGSETQYF. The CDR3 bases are TGTGCCAGCAGTTTAAACACAGGGTCGGAGACCCAGTACTTC.

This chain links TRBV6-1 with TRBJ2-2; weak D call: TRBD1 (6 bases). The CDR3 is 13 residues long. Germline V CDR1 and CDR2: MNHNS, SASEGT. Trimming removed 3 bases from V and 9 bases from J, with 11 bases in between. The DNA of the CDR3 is TGTGCCAGCAGTGATGGGGGCGGGTGGGAGCTGTTTTTT. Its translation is CASSDGGGWELFF.

The CDR3 here is CATGQGYEQYF. Written as DNA, the CDR3 is TGTGCCACCGGACAGGGCTACGAGCAGTACTTC. The rearrangement joins TRBV6-5 to TRBJ2-7; 8 positions agree with TRBD1. CDR3 length: 11 residues. Germline lookup yields CDR1 MNHEY and CDR2 SVGAGI. The V gene end was trimmed by 10 bases and the J gene end by 3 bases; junction bases not matched to a gene: 2.

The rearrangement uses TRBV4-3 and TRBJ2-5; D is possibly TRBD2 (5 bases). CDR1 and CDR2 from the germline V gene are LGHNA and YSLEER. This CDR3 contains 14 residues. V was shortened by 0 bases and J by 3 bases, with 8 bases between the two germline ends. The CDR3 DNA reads TGCGCCAGCAGCCAAGAGACGGGGAAAGAGACCCAGTACTTC. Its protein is CASSQETGKETQYF.

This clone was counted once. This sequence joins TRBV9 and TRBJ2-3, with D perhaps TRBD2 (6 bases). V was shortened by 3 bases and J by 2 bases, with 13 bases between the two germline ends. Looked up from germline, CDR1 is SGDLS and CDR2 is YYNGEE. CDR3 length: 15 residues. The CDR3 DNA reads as TGTGCCAGCAGCGAGGCGGGACTCAACACAGATACGCAGTATTTT. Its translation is CASSEAGLNTDTQYF.

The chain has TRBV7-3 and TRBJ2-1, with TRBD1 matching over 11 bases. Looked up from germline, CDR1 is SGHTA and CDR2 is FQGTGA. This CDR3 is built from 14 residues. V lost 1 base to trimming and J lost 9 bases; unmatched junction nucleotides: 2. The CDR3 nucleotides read TGTGCCAGCAGCTTAAGGGGACAGGGGGGTGAGCAGTTCTTC. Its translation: CASSLRGQGGEQFF.

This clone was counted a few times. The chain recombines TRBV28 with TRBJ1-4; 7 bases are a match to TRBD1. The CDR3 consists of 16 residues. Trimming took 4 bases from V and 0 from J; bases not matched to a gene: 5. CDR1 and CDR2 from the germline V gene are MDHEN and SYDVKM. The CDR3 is CASSWPQGATNEKLFF. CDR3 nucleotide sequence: TGTGCCAGCAGTTGGCCCCAGGGGGCAACTAATGAAAAACTGTTTTTT.

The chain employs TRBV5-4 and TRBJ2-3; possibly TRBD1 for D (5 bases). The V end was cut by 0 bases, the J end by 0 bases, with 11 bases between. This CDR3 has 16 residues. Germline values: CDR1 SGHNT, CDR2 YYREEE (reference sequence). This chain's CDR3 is CASSLARETSTDTQYF. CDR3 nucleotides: TGTGCCAGCAGCTTGGCCAGGGAAACTAGCACAGATACGCAGTATTTT.

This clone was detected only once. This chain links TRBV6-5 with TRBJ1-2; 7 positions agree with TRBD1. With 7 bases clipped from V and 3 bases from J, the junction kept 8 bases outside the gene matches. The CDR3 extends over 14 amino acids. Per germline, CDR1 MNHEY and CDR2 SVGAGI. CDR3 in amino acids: CASTPGGGDYGYTF. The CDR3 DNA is TGTGCCAGCACTCCGGGAGGGGGCGACTATGGCTACACCTTC.

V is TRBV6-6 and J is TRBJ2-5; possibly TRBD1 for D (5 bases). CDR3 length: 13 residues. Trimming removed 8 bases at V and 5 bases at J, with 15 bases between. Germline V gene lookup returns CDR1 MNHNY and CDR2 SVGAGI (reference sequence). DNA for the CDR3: TGTGCCAGCGGGGAACAGGTCTGGGAGACCCAGTACTTC. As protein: CASGEQVWETQYF.

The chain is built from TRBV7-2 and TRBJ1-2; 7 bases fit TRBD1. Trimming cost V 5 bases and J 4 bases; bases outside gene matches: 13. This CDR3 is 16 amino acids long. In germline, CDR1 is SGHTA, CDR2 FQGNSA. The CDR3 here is CASSQYPGTDGYGYTF. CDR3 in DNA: TGTGCCAGCAGCCAGTATCCCGGGACAGACGGCTATGGCTACACCTTC.

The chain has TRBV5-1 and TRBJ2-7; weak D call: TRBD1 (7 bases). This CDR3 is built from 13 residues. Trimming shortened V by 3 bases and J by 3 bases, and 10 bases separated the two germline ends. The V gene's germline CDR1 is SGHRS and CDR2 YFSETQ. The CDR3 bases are TGCGCCAGCAGCTGGAGGGACAGCTACGAGCAGTACTTC. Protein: CASSWRDSYEQYF.

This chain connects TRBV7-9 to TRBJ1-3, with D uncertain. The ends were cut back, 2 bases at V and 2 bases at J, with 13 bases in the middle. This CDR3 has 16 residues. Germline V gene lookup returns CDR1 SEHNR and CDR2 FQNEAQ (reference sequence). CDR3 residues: CASSLNAEKAGNTIYF. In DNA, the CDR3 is TGTGCCAGCAGCTTAAATGCAGAAAAAGCTGGAAACACCATATATTTT.

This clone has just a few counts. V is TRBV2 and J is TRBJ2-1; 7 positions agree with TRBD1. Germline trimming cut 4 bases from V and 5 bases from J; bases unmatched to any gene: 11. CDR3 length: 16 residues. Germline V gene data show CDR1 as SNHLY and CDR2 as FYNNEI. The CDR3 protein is CASSVTIGTADNEQFF. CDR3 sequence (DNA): TGTGCCAGCAGTGTTACCATAGGGACAGCCGACAATGAGCAGTTCTTC.

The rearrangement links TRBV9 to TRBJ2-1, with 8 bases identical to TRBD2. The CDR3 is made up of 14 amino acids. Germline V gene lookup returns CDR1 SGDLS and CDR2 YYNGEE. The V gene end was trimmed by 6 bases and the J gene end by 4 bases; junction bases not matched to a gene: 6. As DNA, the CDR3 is TGTGCCAGCACCGGGGGGGCGTCATACAATGAGCAGTTCTTC. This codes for CASTGGASYNEQFF.

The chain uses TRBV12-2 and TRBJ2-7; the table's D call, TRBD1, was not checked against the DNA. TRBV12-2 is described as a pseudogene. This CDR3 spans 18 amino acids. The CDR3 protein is CASRLGNLRDSVSYEQYF. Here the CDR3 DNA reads TGTGCAAGTCGCTTAGGGAATTTGAGGGACAGCGTCTCCTACGAGCAGTACTTC.

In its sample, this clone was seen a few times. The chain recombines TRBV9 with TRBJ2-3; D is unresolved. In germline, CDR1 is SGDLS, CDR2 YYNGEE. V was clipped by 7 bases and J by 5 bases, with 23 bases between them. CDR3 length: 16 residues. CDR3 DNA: TGTGCCAGCGAACAGTCCGGTGCAAACTCAGGAGATACGCAGTATTTT. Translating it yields CASEQSGANSGDTQYF.

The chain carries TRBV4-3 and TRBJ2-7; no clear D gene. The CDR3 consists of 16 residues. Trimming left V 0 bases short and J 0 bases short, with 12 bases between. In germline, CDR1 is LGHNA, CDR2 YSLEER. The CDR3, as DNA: TGCGCCAGCAGCCAAGATAATCGCGGTCCCTCCTACGAGCAGTACTTC. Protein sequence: CASSQDNRGPSYEQYF.

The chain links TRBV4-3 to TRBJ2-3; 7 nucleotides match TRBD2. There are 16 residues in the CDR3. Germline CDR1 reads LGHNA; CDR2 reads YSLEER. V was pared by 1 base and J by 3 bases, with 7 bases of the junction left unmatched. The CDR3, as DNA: TGCGCCAGCAGCCAAGGGCCAGCGGGGAATACAGATACGCAGTATTTT. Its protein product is CASSQGPAGNTDTQYF.

The CDR3 sequence is CASSLARGAVEQYF. DNA for the CDR3: TGTGCCAGCAGCTTGGCACGGGGGGCTGTCGAGCAGTACTTC. The chain carries TRBV7-2 and TRBJ2-7, with D perhaps TRBD2 (7 bases). Germline CDR1 is SGHTA and CDR2 is FQGNSA. Deletions cut 3 bases from V and 6 bases from J, with 15 bases between. The length of the CDR3 is 14 residues.

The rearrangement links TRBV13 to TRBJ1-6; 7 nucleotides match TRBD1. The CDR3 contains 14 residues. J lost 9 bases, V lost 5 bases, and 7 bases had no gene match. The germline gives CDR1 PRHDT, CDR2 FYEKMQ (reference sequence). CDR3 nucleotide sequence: TGTGCCAGCAGCCGAGGACAGGAAGCTTCACCCCTCCACTTT. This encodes CASSRGQEASPLHF.

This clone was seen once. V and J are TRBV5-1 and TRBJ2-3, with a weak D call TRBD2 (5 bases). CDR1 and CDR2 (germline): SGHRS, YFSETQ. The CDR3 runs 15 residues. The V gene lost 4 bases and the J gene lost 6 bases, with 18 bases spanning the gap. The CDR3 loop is CASSAGSGGFDTQYF. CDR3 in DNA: TGCGCCAGCAGCGCCGGCAGCGGAGGTTTTGATACGCAGTATTTT.

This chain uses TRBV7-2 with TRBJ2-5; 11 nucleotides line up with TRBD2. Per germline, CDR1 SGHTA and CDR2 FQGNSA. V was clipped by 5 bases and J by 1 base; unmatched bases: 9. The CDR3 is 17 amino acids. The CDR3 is CASSPGLAGPSQETQYF. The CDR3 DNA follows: TGTGCCAGCAGCCCAGGACTAGCGGGCCCGAGCCAAGAGACCCAGTACTTC.